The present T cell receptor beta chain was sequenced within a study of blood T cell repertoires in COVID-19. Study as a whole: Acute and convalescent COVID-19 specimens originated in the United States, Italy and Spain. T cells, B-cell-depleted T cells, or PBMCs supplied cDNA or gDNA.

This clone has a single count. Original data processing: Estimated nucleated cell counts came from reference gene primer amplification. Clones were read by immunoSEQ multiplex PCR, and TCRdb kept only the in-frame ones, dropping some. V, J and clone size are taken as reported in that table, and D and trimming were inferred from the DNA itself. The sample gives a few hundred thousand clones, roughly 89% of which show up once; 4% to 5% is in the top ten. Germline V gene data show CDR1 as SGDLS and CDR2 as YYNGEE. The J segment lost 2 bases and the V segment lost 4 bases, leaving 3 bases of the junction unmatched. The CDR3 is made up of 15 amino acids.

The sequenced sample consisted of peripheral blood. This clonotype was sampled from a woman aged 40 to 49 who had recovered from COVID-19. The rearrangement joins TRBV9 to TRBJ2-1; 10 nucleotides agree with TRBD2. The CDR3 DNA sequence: TGTGCCAGCAGCACAAGCGGGGGGGCCTACAATGAGCAGTTCTTC. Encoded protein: CASSTSGGAYNEQFF.